The next 3 T cell receptor beta chains were all read from a single sample in a study of tissue T cells after allogeneic stem cell transplantation. TCRdb's copy holds only in-frame clones and misses some; the assay was immunoSEQ multiplex PCR. The sample records approximately 17,000 clones, just over 70% being singletons. Specimen: spleen. Receptors originate from a female BALB/c mouse in good health. MHC haplotype of the mouse line: H2-d.

Turning to this clone: Germline and genes: mouse. The read is 1 residue too short to cover the CDR3 end, so that end is filled in from the germline J gene. V is TRBV31 and J is TRBJ2-7; 8 nucleotides align to TRBD2. V dropped 4 bases and J dropped 6; count of bases not matched to a gene: 8. There are 13 residues in the CDR3. Germline lookup yields CDR1 GKSSPN and CDR2 SITVG. Partial CDR3 DNA: TGTGCCTGGAAAACCGGGGGGGCTGGTGAACAGTAC. Encoded protein: CAWKTGGAGEQY. The entire CDR3 reads CAWKTGGAGEQYF.

Comments on this clone: Mouse gene names and germline throughout. Coverage ceases 1 residue before the CDR3 finishes, and the germline J gene fills in the end. The chain combines TRBV13-2 with TRBJ2-2; D gene uncertain. Germline assignment: CDR1 NNHNN and CDR2 SYGAGS (reference sequence). The CDR3 is 13 residues long. The V end lost 0 bases, the J end lost 1 base, and 1 base lay between the germline ends. The part of the CDR3 DNA that was read is TGTGCCAGCGGTGATGAAAACACCGGGCAGCTCTAC. This sequence encodes CASGDENTGQLY. The CDR3 in its entirety is CASGDENTGQLYF.

Details on this clone: Mouse gene names and germline throughout. The read ends 1 residue shy of where the CDR3 ends; the end is completed using the germline J gene. The V and J genes are TRBV31 and TRBJ2-4, with 10 bases aligning to TRBD2. V shed 1 base, J shed 0 bases, and the junction held 4 bases outside the gene matches. This CDR3 spans 16 amino acids. Per germline, CDR1 GKSSPN and CDR2 SITVG. The CDR3 DNA, read in part, is TGTGCCTGGAGTCCCGGGGACTGGGGTAGTCAAAACACCTTGTAC. Translated: CAWSPGDWGSQNTLY. The full CDR3 sequence reads CAWSPGDWGSQNTLYF.